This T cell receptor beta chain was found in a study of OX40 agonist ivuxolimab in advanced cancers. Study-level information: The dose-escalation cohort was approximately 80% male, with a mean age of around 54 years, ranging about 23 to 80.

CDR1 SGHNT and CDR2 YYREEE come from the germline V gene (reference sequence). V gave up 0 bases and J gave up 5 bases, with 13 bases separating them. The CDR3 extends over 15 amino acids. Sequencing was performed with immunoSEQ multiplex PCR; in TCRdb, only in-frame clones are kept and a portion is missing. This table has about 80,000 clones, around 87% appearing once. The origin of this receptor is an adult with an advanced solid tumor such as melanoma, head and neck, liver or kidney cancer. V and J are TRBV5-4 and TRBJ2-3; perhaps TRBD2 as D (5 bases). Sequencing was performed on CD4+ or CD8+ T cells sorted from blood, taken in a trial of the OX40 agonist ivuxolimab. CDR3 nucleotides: TGTGCCAGCAGCTTGGTGGCTAACCGGGGAGATACGCAGTATTTT. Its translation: CASSLVANRGDTQYF.